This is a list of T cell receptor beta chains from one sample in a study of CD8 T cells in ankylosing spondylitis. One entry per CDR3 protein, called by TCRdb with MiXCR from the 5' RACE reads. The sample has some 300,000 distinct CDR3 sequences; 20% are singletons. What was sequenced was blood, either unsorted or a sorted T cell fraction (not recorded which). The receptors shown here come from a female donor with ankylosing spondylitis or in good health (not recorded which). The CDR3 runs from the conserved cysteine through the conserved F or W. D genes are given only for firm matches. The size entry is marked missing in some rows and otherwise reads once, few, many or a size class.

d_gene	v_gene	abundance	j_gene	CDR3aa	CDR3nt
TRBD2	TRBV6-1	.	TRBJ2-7	CASSRLAGVHEQYF	TGTGCCAGCAGCCGACTAGCGGGAGTCCACGAGCAGTACTTC
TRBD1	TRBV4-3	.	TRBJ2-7	CASSRREGTGQFKYF	TGCGCCAGCAGCCGTAGAGAAGGGACAGGGCAATTTAAGTACTTC
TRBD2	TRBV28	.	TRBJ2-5	CASGGRAVQETQYF	TGTGCCAGCGGCGGGAGGGCCGTCCAAGAGACCCAGTACTTC
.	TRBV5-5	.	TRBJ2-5	CASSVNIGTPEETQYF	TGTGCCAGCAGCGTGAACATAGGGACCCCAGAAGAGACCCAGTACTTC
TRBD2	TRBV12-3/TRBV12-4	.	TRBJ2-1	CASSPAQGLAGGPDEQFF	TGTGCCAGCAGCCCAGCGCAAGGACTAGCGGGAGGGCCGGATGAGCAGTTCTTC
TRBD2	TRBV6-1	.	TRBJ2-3	CASSAGGLAGGGDTQYF	TGTGCCAGCAGCGCTGGGGGACTAGCGGGGGGAGGGGATACGCAGTATTTT
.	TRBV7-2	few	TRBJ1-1	CASSAYTEAFF	TGTGCCAGCAGCGCCTACACTGAAGCTTTCTTT
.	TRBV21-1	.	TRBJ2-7	CASSCKLSYEQYF	TGTGCCAGCAGCTGTAAGCTGTCCTACGAGCAGTACTTC
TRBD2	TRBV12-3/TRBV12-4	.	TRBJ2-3	CASSLSRAGGTDTQYF	TGTGCCAGCAGTTTAAGTAGGGCCGGGGGGACAGATACGCAGTATTTT
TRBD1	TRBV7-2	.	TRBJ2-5	CASSHGAGQGVRETQYF	TGTGCCAGCAGCCACGGGGCGGGACAGGGTGTAAGGGAGACCCAGTACTTC
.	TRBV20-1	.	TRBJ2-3	CSAASGGKDTQYF	TGCAGTGCCGCCAGTGGAGGGAAAGATACGCAGTATTTT
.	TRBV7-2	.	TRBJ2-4	CASSLDFGIQYF	TGTGCCAGCAGCCTGGATTTTGGCATTCAGTACTTC
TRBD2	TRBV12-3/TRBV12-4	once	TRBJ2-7	CASSFGGRPYEQYF	TGTGCCAGCAGTTTTGGCGGGAGACCCTACGAGCAGTACTTC
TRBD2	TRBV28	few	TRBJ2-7	CASSFHLAGLSYEQYF	TGTGCCAGCAGTTTCCATCTAGCGGGCCTCTCCTACGAGCAGTACTTC
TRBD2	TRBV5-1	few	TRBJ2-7	CASSRSSGSGYEQYF	TGCGCCAGCAGCAGATCTAGCGGGAGTGGGTACGAGCAGTACTTC
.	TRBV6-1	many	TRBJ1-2	CASRRNPNYGYTF	TGTGCCAGCCGGCGTAACCCTAACTATGGCTACACCTTC
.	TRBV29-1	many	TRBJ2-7	CSVVQGTPREQYF	TGCAGCGTCGTACAGGGTACCCCTCGGGAGCAGTACTTC
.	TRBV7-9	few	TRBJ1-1	CASSSSWSKEAFF	TGTGCCAGCAGCTCAAGTTGGTCGAAGGAAGCTTTCTTT
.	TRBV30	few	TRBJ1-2	CAWSVGRGNYGYTF	TGTGCCTGGAGTGTGGGCAGGGGAAACTATGGCTACACCTTC
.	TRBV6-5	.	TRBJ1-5	CASSYRAGNQPQHF	TGTGCCAGCAGTTACCGGGCAGGAAATCAGCCCCAGCATTTT
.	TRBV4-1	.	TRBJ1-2	CASSHGQQAGYGYTF	TGCGCCAGCAGCCACGGACAACAGGCGGGCTATGGCTACACCTTC
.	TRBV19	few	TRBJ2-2	CASRRSLKTGELFF	TGTGCCAGTAGGCGATCACTTAAAACCGGGGAGCTGTTTTTT
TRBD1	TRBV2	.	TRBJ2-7	CASKGDRALYEQYF	TGTGCCAGCAAGGGGGACAGGGCCCTCTACGAGCAGTACTTC
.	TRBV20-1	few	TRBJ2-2	CSARRGTGELFF	TGCAGTGCTAGGAGGGGCACCGGGGAGCTGTTTTTT
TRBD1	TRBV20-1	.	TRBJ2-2	CSARGTGGPLGTGELFF	TGCAGTGCTAGGGGAACAGGGGGACCCTTGGGGACCGGGGAGCTGTTTTTT
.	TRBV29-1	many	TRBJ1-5	CSVRDTGNQPQHF	TGCAGCGTCCGGGACACTGGCAATCAGCCCCAGCATTTT
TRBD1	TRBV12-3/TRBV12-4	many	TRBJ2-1	CASGWIGGTRGNEQFF	TGTGCCAGCGGCTGGATAGGGGGCACCAGGGGCAATGAGCAGTTCTTC
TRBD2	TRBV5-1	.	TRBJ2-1	CASSLGLAGGMDNEQFF	TGCGCCAGCAGCTTAGGACTAGCGGGAGGTATGGACAATGAGCAGTTCTTC
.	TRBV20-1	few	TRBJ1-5	CSAGLGGNSNQPQHF	TGCAGTGCCGGCCTAGGGGGAAATAGCAATCAGCCCCAGCATTTT
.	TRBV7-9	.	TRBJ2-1	CASSLETLINEQFF	TGTGCCAGCAGCTTAGAGACCCTGATCAATGAGCAGTTCTTC
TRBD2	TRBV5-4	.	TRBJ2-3	CASSLNGRDTDTQYF	TGTGCCAGCAGCTTAAACGGGAGGGACACAGATACGCAGTATTTT